This T cell receptor beta chain stems from a study of response to subunit inactivated influenza vaccine. This clonotype has only a few counts. MiXCR was run by TCRdb on the RT-PCR reads, yielding one entry per CDR3 protein. The sample holds some 500,000 distinct CDR3 sequences, about 25% seen once. The germline V gene encodes CDR1 DFQATT and CDR2 SNEGSKA (reference sequence). V trimming: 1 base; J trimming: 4 bases; junction bases outside the gene matches: 17. The CDR3 runs to 20 residues. Sequenced material: CD4+ T cells sorted from PBMCs, taken around 5 days after vaccination. The origin of this receptor is a man aged 50 to 60 who received an inactivated influenza vaccine. The chain links TRBV20-1 to TRBJ2-1, with TRBD1 matching 12 bases. CDR3 coding DNA: TGCAGTGCTAGAGGCTCAGGGACAGGGGGCGAATCCTCTACTTACAATGAGCAGTTCTTC. Protein sequence: CSARGSGTGGESSTYNEQFF.